This T cell receptor (beta chain) emerged from a study of blood T cells in healthy people across ages. With 0 bases clipped from V and 0 bases from J, the junction kept 6 bases outside the gene matches. Germline lookup yields CDR1 SGHTS and CDR2 YDEGEE. CDR3 length: 18 residues. Next came a second PCR, run for about 7 to 12 cycles, which used a sample-barcoded 5' primer along with a J-beta primer mix. Via MiXCR, TCRdb re-called the 5' RACE reads, giving one row per CDR3 protein. Counted here are 550,000 to 750,000 distinct CDR3 sequences, around a fifth occurring once; the ten biggest clones make up around 3.4%. Isolation recovered at least 6.5 million PBMCs from every sample.

Material: blood. The source of this sequence is a man between 65 and 85 years old in good health. The rearrangement uses TRBV5-8 and TRBJ2-3, with 11 bases fitting TRBD2. CDR3 sequence (DNA): TGTGCCAGCAGCTTGGTATTAGCGGGAGGGCCAAGCACAGATACGCAGTATTTT. It encodes CASSLVLAGGPSTDTQYF. The full variable domain, its missing parts supplied by reference TRBV5-8 and TRBJ2-3, is EAGVTQSPTHLIKTRGQQATLRCSPISGHTSVYWYQQALGLGLQFLLWYDEGEERNRGNFPPRFSGRQFPNYSSELNVNALELEDSALYLCASSLVLAGGPSTDTQYFGPGTRLTVL.